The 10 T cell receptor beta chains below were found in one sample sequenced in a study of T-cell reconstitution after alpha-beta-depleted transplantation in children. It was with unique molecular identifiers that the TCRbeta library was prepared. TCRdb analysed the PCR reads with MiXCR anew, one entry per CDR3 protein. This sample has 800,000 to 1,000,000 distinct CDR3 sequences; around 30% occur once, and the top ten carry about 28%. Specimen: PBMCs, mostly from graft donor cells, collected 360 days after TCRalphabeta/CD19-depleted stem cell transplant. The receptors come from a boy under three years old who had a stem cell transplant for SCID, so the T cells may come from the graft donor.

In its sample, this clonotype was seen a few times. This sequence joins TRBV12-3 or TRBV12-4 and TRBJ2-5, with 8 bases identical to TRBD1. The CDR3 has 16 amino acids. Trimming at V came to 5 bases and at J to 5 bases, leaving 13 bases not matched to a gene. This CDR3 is CASSPRRTGLLETQYF. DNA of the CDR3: TGTGCCAGCAGTCCACGCCGGACAGGGCTGCTCGAGACCCAGTACTTC.

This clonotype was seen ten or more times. CDR3 sequence reads: CASSFYGRWNTEAFF. The DNA of the CDR3 is TGTGCCAGCAGTTTCTATGGGCGGTGGAACACTGAAGCTTTCTTT. The rearrangement uses TRBV28 and TRBJ1-1; D is unresolved. CDR1 and CDR2 from the germline V gene are MDHEN and SYDVKM. This CDR3 is built from 15 residues. The V end was cut by 3 bases, the J end by 1 base, with 12 bases between.

CDR3 protein: CASSQEGRHGTGEGGHNEQFF. The CDR3 nucleotides read TGCGCCAGCAGCCAAGAAGGACGACACGGGACAGGGGAAGGGGGCCACAATGAGCAGTTCTTC. The chain is built from TRBV4-1 and TRBJ2-1, with 10 nucleotides matching TRBD1. CDR1 and CDR2 from the germline V gene are MGHRA and YSYEKL. The CDR3 consists of 21 residues. J was trimmed by 5 bases and V by 0 bases; bases with no gene match: 19.

This chain's CDR3 is CASSRGRGPNSPLHF. CDR3 DNA sequence: TGTGCCAGCAGTCGGGGGCGCGGACCTAATTCACCCCTCCACTTT. The J gene is TRBJ1-6, the V gene TRBV6-1; TRBD1 is a possible D gene (6 bases). Trimming shortened V by 5 bases and J by 6 bases, and 14 bases separated the two germline ends. The CDR3 is made up of 15 amino acids. Per germline, CDR1 MNHNS and CDR2 SASEGT.

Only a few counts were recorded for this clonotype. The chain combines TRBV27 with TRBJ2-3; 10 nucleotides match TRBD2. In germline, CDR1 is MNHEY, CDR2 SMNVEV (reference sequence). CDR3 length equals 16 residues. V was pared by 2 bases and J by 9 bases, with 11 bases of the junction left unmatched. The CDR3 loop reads CASSLRSGGAVPTQYF. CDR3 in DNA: TGTGCCAGCAGTTTACGCAGCGGGGGGGCCGTTCCCACGCAGTATTTT.

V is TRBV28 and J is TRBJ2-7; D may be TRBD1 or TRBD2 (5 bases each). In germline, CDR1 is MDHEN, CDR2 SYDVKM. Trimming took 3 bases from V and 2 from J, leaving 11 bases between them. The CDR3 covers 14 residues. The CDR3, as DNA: TGTGCCAGCAGTTTTTTGGGGACCCCCTACGAGCAGTACTTC. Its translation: CASSFLGTPYEQYF. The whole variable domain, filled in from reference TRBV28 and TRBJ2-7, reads DVKVTQSSRYLVKRTGEKVFLECVQDMDHENMFWYRQDPGLGLRLIYFSYDVKMKEKGDIPEGYSVSREKKERFSLILESASTNQTSMYLCASSFLGTPYEQYFGPGTRLTVT.

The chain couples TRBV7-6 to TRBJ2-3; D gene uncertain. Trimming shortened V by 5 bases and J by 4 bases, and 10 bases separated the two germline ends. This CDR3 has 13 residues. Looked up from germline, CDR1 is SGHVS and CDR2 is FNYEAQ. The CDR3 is CASSISLADTQYF. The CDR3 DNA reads TGTGCCAGCAGCATATCCCTGGCAGATACGCAGTATTTT.

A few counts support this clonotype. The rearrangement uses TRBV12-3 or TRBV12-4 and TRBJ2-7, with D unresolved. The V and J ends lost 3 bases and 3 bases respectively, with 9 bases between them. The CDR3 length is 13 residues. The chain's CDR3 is CASSFNLHYEQYF. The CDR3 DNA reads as TGTGCCAGCAGTTTCAATCTACACTACGAGCAGTACTTC.

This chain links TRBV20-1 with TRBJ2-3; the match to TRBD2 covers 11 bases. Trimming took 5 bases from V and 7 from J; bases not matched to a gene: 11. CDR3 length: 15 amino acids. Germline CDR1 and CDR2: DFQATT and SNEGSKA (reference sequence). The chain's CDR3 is CSAGTSGGWWNTQYF. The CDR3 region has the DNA TGCAGTGCTGGTACTAGCGGGGGTTGGTGGAATACGCAGTATTTT.

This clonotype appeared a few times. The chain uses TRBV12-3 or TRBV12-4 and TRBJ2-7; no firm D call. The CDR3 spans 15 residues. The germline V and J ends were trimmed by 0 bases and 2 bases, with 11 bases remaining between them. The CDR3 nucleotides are TGTGCCAGCAGTTTAGCACAGTATCCCCCCTACGAGCAGTACTTC. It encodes CASSLAQYPPYEQYF.